A selection of T cell receptor beta chains follows, all from one sample in a study of T cell changes during pregnancy in multiple sclerosis. Method: immunoSEQ multiplex PCR; TCRdb's copy keeps in-frame clones and lacks some. The sample holds more than 85,000 clones; roughly 93% are singletons and the top ten take approximately 1.3%. The starting material was peripheral blood, obtained in the third trimester of pregnancy. Receptors were obtained from a female donor in good health, enrolled as a control in a pregnancy study. CDR3s include the opening cysteine and the closing phenylalanine or tryptophan. The order of the fields is D gene, clone size, V gene, J gene, CDR3 protein, CDR3 DNA. The D gene is left open where the match is weak. The size entry is marked missing in some rows and otherwise reads once, few, many or a size class.

>.|.|TRBV25-1|TRBJ2-7
CASRAQGTRYEQYF
TGTGCCAGCAGAGCCCAGGGAACCCGCTACGAGCAGTACTTC
>.|.|TRBV7-7|TRBJ2-6
CASSLALEDTRWSGANVLTF
TGTGCTAGCAGCTTAGCTCTAGAGGACACCCGATGGTCTGGGGCCAACGTCCTGACTTTC
>.|.|TRBV27|TRBJ2-7
CASSWAGRSYEQYF
TGTGCCAGCAGTTGGGCAGGGAGGTCCTACGAGCAGTACTTC
>.|.|TRBV5-1|TRBJ1-1
CASSLGGGDTEAFF
TGCGCCAGCAGCTTGGGAGGGGGGGACACTGAAGCTTTCTTT
>.|.|TRBV5-1|TRBJ1-3
CASSFIPSGNTIYF
TGCGCCAGCTCCTTTATCCCCTCTGGAAACACCATATATTTT
>.|.|TRBV6-1|TRBJ2-1
CASWESSYNEQFF
TGTGCCAGCTGGGAGAGCTCCTACAATGAGCAGTTCTTC
>TRBD1|.|TRBV7-2|TRBJ2-4
CASSSFGQGNIQYF
TGTGCCAGCAGCTCGTTCGGACAGGGTAACATTCAGTACTTC
>TRBD1|.|TRBV6-1|TRBJ1-2
CASSAAFMTGWKF
TGTGCCAGCAGCGCGGCTTTTATGACAGGGTGGAAGTTC
>TRBD1|.|TRBV18|TRBJ2-7
CASSPGTGPSYEQYF
TGTGCCAGCTCACCGGGGACAGGGCCCTCCTACGAGCAGTACTTC
>.|.|TRBV30|TRBJ2-1
CAWSVPGNSGPNEQFF
TGTGCCTGGAGTGTACCAGGAAATAGCGGCCCCAATGAGCAGTTCTTC
>TRBD2|.|TRBV9|TRBJ2-7
CASSPERERPYEQYF
TGTGCCAGCAGCCCAGAGCGGGAGCGACCCTACGAGCAGTACTTC
>.|.|TRBV6-1|TRBJ2-1
CASRRRGPYNEQFF
TGTGCCAGCAGGCGCAGGGGTCCTTACAATGAGCAGTTCTTC
>TRBD1|once|TRBV19|TRBJ2-7
CATRDRGVYEQYF
TGTGCCACCCGAGACAGGGGGGTCTACGAGCAGTACTTC
>TRBD2|.|TRBV28|TRBJ2-3
CASSLSLAGGGDTQYF
TGTGCCAGCAGTTTATCACTAGCGGGAGGTGGCGATACGCAGTATTTT
>TRBD1|.|TRBV15|TRBJ2-3
CATSRTGTGGYPDTQYF
TGTGCCACCAGCAGAACCGGTACAGGGGGGTATCCAGATACGCAGTATTTT
>.|.|TRBV7-2|TRBJ1-1
CASSLALGTEAFF
TGTGCCAGCAGCTTAGCCCTCGGGACTGAAGCTTTCTTT
>TRBD1|.|TRBV5-1|TRBJ2-3
CASSLDGQGYDTQYF
TGCGCCAGCAGCTTGGACGGACAGGGGTACGATACGCAGTATTTT
>TRBD1|.|TRBV28|TRBJ2-7
CASSLRQGASEQYF
TGTGCCAGCAGTTTAAGGCAGGGGGCTAGCGAGCAGTACTTC
>.|.|TRBV30|TRBJ1-1
CAWSVAGYTEAFF
TGTGCCTGGAGTGTGGCAGGATACACTGAAGCTTTCTTT